Sequencing of this T cell receptor (beta chain) was carried out in a study of blood T cell repertoires in COVID-19. Across the study: T cells, B-cell-depleted T cells, or PBMCs provided the cDNA or gDNA that served as material.

Assay: immunoSEQ multiplex PCR; the TCRdb copy retains only in-frame clones and omits some. The sample lists 350,000 to 450,000 clones, 85% occurring once. Trimming shortened V by 0 bases and J by 1 base, and 24 bases separated the two germline ends. CDR1 LGHNA and CDR2 YNFKEQ come from the germline V gene. The CDR3 extends over 20 amino acids. What was sequenced was peripheral blood. The rearrangement joins TRBV4-2 to TRBJ1-1; D gene unclear. The sequence was collected from a young woman with acute or convalescent COVID-19. In DNA form, the CDR3 reads TGTGCCAGCAGCCAAGATAAGGCGGGGTTCAGTTCGGCCAGGAACACTGAAGCTTTCTTT. Translated, it gives CASSQDKAGFSSARNTEAFF.